This entry features one TCR beta chain sequence. The antigen is unknown. Through a sample-barcoded 5' primer and a J-beta primer mix, a second PCR was run for about 6 to 12 cycles. From the 5' RACE reads, TCRdb called clonotypes with MiXCR, one entry per CDR3 protein. This table holds some 800,000 distinct CDR3 sequences, roughly 44% found once. This CDR3 spans 14 amino acids. The germline CDR1 and CDR2 sequences are SGHRS and YFSETQ. Trimming at V came to 4 bases and at J to 3 bases, leaving 4 bases not matched to a gene. The data were obtained in a study of blood T cells in healthy people across ages. Study results and limitations: A roughly linear fall in TCR beta diversity per million T cells was seen with increasing age.

The sequenced sample was blood. This receptor was taken from a man between 60 and 75 years old in good health. The chain joins TRBV5-1 to TRBJ2-5; 9 bases are a match to TRBD1. The CDR3, as DNA: TGCGCCAGCAGCACGTGGACAGGGGAAGAGACCCAGTACTTC. This gives the protein CASSTWTGEETQYF.